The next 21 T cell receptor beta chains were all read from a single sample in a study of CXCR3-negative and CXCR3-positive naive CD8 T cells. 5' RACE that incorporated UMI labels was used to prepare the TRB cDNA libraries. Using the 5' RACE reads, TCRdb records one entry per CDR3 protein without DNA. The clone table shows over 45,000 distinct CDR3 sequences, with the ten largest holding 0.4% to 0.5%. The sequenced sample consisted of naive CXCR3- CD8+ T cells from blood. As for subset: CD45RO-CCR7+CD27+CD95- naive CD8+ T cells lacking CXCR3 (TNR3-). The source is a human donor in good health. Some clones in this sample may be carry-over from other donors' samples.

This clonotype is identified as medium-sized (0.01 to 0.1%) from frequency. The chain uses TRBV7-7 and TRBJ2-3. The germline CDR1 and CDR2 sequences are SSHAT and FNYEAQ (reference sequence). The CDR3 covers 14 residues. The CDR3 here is CASSSGLGADTQYF.

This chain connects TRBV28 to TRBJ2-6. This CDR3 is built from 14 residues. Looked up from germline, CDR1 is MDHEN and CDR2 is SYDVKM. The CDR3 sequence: CASSPTLGANVLTF.

CDR3 loop: CAISESAPSEGVRETQYF. V usage is TRBV10-3 and J usage is TRBJ2-5; the D call of TRBD1 rests on TCRdb alone, since no DNA is present to check it. The CDR3 contains 18 residues. Germline-derived CDR1 and CDR2 are ENHRY and SYGVKD.

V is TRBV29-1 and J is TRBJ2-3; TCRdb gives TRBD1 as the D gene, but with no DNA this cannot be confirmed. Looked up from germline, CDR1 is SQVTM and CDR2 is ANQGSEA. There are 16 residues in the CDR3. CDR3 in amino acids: CSVETDRGKSTDTQYF.

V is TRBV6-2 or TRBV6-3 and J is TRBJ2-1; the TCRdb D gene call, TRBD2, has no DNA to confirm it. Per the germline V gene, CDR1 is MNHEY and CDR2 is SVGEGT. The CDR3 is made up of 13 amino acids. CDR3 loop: CASGGLALDEQFF.

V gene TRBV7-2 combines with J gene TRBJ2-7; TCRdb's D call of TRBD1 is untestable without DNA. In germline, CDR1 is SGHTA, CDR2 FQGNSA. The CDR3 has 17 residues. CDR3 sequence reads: CASSLSLGGAPSYEQYF.

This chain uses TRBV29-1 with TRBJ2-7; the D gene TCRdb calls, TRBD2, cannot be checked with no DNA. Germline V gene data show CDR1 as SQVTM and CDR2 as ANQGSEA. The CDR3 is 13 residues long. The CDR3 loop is CSVEFGGRYEQYF.

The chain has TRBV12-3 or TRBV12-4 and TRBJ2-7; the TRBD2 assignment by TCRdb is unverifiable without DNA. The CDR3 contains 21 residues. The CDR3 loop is CASSFGLAGGPVPTEQDEQYF.

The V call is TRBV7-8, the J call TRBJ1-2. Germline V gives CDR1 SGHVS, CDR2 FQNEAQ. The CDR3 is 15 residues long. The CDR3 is CASSLAGEENYGYTF.

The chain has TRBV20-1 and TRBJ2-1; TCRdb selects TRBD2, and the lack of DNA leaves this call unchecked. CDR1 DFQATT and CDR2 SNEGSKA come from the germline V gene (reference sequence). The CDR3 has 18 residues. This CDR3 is CSADKTLAGGSTYNEQFF.

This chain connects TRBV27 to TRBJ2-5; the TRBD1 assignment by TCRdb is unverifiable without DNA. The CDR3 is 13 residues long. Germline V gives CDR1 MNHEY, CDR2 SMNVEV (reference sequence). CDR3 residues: CASSLLTTGDEYF.

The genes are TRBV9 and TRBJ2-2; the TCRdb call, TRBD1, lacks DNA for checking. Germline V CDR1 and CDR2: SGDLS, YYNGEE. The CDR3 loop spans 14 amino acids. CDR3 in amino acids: CASSFGGATGELFF.

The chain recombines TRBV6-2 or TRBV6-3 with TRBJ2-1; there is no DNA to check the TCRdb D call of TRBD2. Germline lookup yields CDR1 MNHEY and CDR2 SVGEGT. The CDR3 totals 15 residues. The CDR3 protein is CASDMSSGGANEQFF.

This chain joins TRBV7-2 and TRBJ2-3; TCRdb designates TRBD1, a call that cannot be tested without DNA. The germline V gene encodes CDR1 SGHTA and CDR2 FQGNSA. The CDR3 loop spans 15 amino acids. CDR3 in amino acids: CASSLSGGAPDTQYF.

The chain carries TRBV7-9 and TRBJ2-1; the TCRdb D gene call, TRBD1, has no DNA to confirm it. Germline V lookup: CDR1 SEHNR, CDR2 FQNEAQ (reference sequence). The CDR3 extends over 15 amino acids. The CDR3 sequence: CASSFFVRGDNEQFF.

The CDR3 loop is CASSPPSLGRFTGELFF. This chain links TRBV7-6 with TRBJ2-2; TCRdb returns TRBD1, unconfirmable since there is no DNA. CDR1 and CDR2 (germline): SGHVS, FNYEAQ. The CDR3 runs to 17 residues.

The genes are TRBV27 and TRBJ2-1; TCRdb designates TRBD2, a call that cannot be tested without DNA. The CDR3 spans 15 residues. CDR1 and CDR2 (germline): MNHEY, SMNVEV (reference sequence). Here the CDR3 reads CASSPGTSGYNEQFF.

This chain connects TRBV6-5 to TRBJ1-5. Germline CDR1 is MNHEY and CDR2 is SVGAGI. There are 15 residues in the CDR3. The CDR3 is CASSYGPGGNQPQHF.

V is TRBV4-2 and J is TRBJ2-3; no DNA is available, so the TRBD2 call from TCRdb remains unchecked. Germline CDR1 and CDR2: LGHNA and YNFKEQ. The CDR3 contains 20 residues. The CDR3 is CASSQDLRTSGVISTDTQYF.

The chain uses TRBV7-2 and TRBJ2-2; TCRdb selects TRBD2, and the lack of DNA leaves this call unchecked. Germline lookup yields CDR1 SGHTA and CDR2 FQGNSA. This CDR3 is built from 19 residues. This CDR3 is CASSLYGPSGSLGPGELFF.

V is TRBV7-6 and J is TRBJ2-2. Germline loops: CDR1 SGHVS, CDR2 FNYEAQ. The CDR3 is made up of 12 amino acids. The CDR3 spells CASSGNTGELFF.